A single sample gave rise to the 30 T cell receptor beta chains below, sequenced in a study of T cell changes during pregnancy in multiple sclerosis. Using immunoSEQ multiplex PCR, the repertoire was profiled, and TCRdb retains in-frame clones only, with some absent. The sample holds nearly 110,000 clones; 85% to 95% are singletons and the top ten take over 0.65%. The sequencing used peripheral blood, collected in the third trimester of pregnancy. All receptors derive from a female donor in good health, enrolled as a control in a pregnancy study.

The count of this clone is one. V and J are TRBV6-1 and TRBJ1-1; 7 bases are shared with TRBD1. The V gene's germline CDR1 is MNHNS and CDR2 SASEGT. This CDR3 region has 15 residues. With 3 bases clipped from V and 4 bases from J, the junction kept 8 bases outside the gene matches. CDR3 coding DNA: TGTGCCAGCAGTGAGGAAGGCAGGGGGTTCACTGAAGCTTTCTTT. Its translation: CASSEEGRGFTEAFF.

J is TRBJ1-6 and V is TRBV7-9; 10 bases match TRBD1. Germline CDR1 is SEHNR and CDR2 is FQNEAQ (reference sequence). With 6 bases clipped from V and 8 bases from J, the junction kept 1 base outside the gene matches. This CDR3 is 13 amino acids long. The DNA of the CDR3 is TGTGCCAGCAGGGGGACAGGGGATTCACCCCTCCACTTT. Its translation: CASRGTGDSPLHF.

The chain carries TRBV5-6 and TRBJ1-3; a possible D gene is TRBD1 (5 bases). Trimming took off 4 bases at V and 4 bases at J, with 18 bases between the two ends. Per germline, CDR1 SGHDT and CDR2 YYEEEE. The CDR3 is 16 residues long. CDR3 protein: CASSPELPGSGNTIYF. CDR3 DNA sequence: TGTGCCAGCAGCCCCGAACTTCCAGGGTCGGGAAACACCATATATTTT.

The chain employs TRBV19 and TRBJ1-5; 8 bases are shared with TRBD1. The CDR3 loop spans 13 amino acids. Germline V CDR1 and CDR2: LNHDA, SQIVND (reference sequence). V lost 4 bases and J lost 5; bases outside the gene matches: 1. CDR3 sequence reads: CASSTGGYQPQHF. The CDR3 coding sequence is TGTGCCAGTAGTACAGGGGGCTATCAGCCCCAGCATTTT.

V gene TRBV28 combines with J gene TRBJ1-2; 7 bases match TRBD1. Germline V lookup: CDR1 MDHEN, CDR2 SYDVKM. V lost 3 bases, J lost 2 bases, and 6 bases stayed unmatched. The CDR3 runs to 15 residues. The CDR3 loop is CASSFPRQGNYGYTF. CDR3 in DNA: TGTGCCAGCAGTTTTCCGAGACAGGGAAACTATGGCTACACCTTC.

V usage is TRBV9 and J usage is TRBJ1-6; 8 nucleotides line up with TRBD1. There are 14 residues in the CDR3. The V gene's germline CDR1 is SGDLS and CDR2 YYNGEE. Trimming removed 4 bases from V and 10 bases from J; junction bases left unmatched: 7. In DNA form, the CDR3 reads TGTGCCAGCAGCCCGGGACAGGACGGCTCACCCCTCCACTTT. Its translation: CASSPGQDGSPLHF.

The V call is TRBV30, the J call TRBJ2-7; no clear D. CDR1 and CDR2 from the germline V gene are GTSNPN and SVGIG (reference sequence). Trimming cost V 3 bases and J 6 bases, with 9 bases left between them. CDR3 length: 11 residues. The CDR3 DNA follows: TGTGCCTGGAGCCAAACGGGCGAGCAGTACTTC. Residues: CAWSQTGEQYF.

V and J are TRBV29-1 and TRBJ1-2, with 7 positions matching TRBD1. Germline assignment: CDR1 SQVTM and CDR2 ANQGSEA. The CDR3 sequence is 14 residues long. With V trimmed by 3 bases and J by 2 bases, 6 bases remained unmatched. The CDR3 loop is CSVDGSGQNYGYTF. In DNA, the CDR3 is TGCAGCGTTGATGGCTCGGGACAGAACTATGGCTACACCTTC.

The chain has TRBV25-1 and TRBJ1-1, with 7 bases lining up with TRBD1. With 8 bases clipped from V and 4 bases from J, the junction kept 13 bases outside the gene matches. The CDR3 runs to 15 residues. From germline, CDR1 is MGHDK and CDR2 SYGVNS. The CDR3 here is CASRALQGRGTEAFF. In nucleotides, the CDR3 is TGTGCCAGCCGAGCCCTACAGGGGAGAGGCACTGAAGCTTTCTTT.

The rearrangement uses TRBV13 and TRBJ1-2; a weak D match, TRBD1 (5 bases). Deletions cut 5 bases from V and 4 bases from J, with 14 bases between. From germline, CDR1 is PRHDT and CDR2 FYEKMQ (reference sequence). The CDR3 totals 14 residues. The CDR3 coding sequence is TGTGCCAGCAGCCGGGGCGGGGGGAGCTATGGCTACACCTTC. Translating it yields CASSRGGGSYGYTF.

V gene TRBV7-8 combines with J gene TRBJ2-7; possible D gene TRBD1, 5 bases. The germline V gene encodes CDR1 SGHVS and CDR2 FQNEAQ. The ends were cut back, 0 bases at V and 6 bases at J, with 12 bases in the middle. This CDR3 has 14 amino acids. This CDR3 is CASSLAFAGREQYF. CDR3 in DNA: TGTGCCAGCAGCTTAGCGTTTGCAGGGCGCGAGCAGTACTTC.

The chain employs TRBV27 and TRBJ2-1; tentatively, D is TRBD2 (6 bases). The CDR3 contains 15 residues. The germline V gene encodes CDR1 MNHEY and CDR2 SMNVEV (reference sequence). Trimming pared 5 bases from V and 0 bases from J, leaving 11 bases between. CDR3 amino acids: CASSRRGSSYNEQFF. The CDR3 coding sequence is TGTGCCAGCAGTCGTCGGGGGAGCTCCTACAATGAGCAGTTCTTC.

The chain combines TRBV5-6 with TRBJ1-6; TRBD1 might be the D (5 bases). Trimming took off 4 bases at V and 7 bases at J, with 12 bases between the two ends. The V gene's germline CDR1 is SGHDT and CDR2 YYEEEE. This CDR3 contains 14 residues. The CDR3 DNA sequence: TGTGCCAGCAGCCCGGGGGTGGGGAATTCACCCCTCCACTTT. It codes for CASSPGVGNSPLHF.

J is TRBJ1-5 and V is TRBV5-6; D perhaps matches TRBD1 (6 bases). Trimming shortened V by 2 bases and J by 5 bases, and 8 bases separated the two germline ends. Germline V gene lookup returns CDR1 SGHDT and CDR2 YYEEEE. The CDR3 length is 13 residues. The CDR3 DNA sequence: TGTGCCAGCAGCTTACAGGGACATCAGCCCCAGCATTTT. Its translation: CASSLQGHQPQHF.

This clone was seen once. The chain carries TRBV9 and TRBJ2-3; TRBD2 matches 7 bases. CDR3 size: 15 residues. Germline V gene data show CDR1 as SGDLS and CDR2 as YYNGEE. The V segment lost 2 bases and the J segment 4 bases; nucleotides outside the gene matches: 7. The CDR3: CASSVGLGMPDTQYF. CDR3 nucleotide sequence: TGTGCCAGCAGCGTTGGACTAGGGATGCCAGATACGCAGTATTTT.

J is TRBJ1-5 and V is TRBV30; no definite D call. Germline-derived CDR1 and CDR2 are GTSNPN and SVGIG (reference sequence). V lost 7 bases to trimming and J lost 1 base, with 11 bases between them. The CDR3 has 13 amino acids. The CDR3 DNA sequence: TGTGCCTCACGGAGTGGCAGCAATCAGCCCCAGCATTTT. Translated, it gives CASRSGSNQPQHF.

CDR3 in DNA: TGTGCCACGTCCCTCACTTCTGGAAACACCATATATTTT. Translating it yields CATSLTSGNTIYF. This chain uses TRBV7-3 with TRBJ1-3; D remains unclear. Trimming left V 10 bases short and J 1 base short, with 11 bases between. Germline lookup yields CDR1 SGHTA and CDR2 FQGTGA. This CDR3 has 13 residues.

CDR3 in amino acids: CASSETGNEQFF. In DNA form, the CDR3 reads TGTGCCAGCAGCGAGACAGGGAATGAGCAGTTCTTC. The chain links TRBV14 to TRBJ2-1; 7 bases agree with TRBD1. The CDR3 extends over 12 amino acids. Trimming at V came to 5 bases and at J to 7 bases, leaving 2 bases not matched to a gene. CDR1 and CDR2 (germline): SGHDN, FVKESK.

The genes are TRBV14 and TRBJ1-1; D gene uncertain. This CDR3 contains 13 residues. CDR1 is SGHDN, CDR2 FVKESK, per germline. The V end was cut by 1 base, the J end by 6 bases, with 9 bases between. The CDR3 sequence: CASSQVARAEAFF. CDR3 sequence (DNA): TGTGCCAGCAGCCAAGTTGCGAGGGCTGAAGCTTTCTTT.

V usage is TRBV6-6 and J usage is TRBJ2-5; D is possibly TRBD2 (6 bases). CDR3 size: 16 residues. Per the germline V gene, CDR1 is MNHNY and CDR2 is SVGAGI (reference sequence). With 0 bases removed from V and 4 bases from J, the gap between germline ends came to 15 bases. The CDR3: CASSYSRNGGGETQYF. The CDR3 nucleotides are TGTGCCAGCAGTTACTCCAGAAACGGGGGAGGAGAGACCCAGTACTTC.

This chain links TRBV7-9 with TRBJ2-1; 9 bases are a match to TRBD1. The germline CDR1 and CDR2 sequences are SEHNR and FQNEAQ (reference sequence). The CDR3 runs to 16 residues. V shed 5 bases, J shed 3 bases, and the junction held 8 bases outside the gene matches. The CDR3 DNA reads TGTGCCAGCAGCAGAACAGGGGGCTCTAGCTACAATGAGCAGTTCTTC. Translating gives CASSRTGGSSYNEQFF.

The J gene is TRBJ2-1, the V gene TRBV12-5; D uncertain. Trimming stripped 8 bases from V and 8 bases from J, with 4 bases between. CDR3 length: 9 amino acids. CDR1 and CDR2 (germline): LGHNT, FRNRAP. CDR3 DNA sequence: TGTGCTAGTTATGATGAGCAGTTCTTC. It encodes CASYDEQFF. Based on the CDR3 plus reference TRBV12-5 and TRBJ2-1, the full variable domain is DARVTQTPRHKVTEMGQEVTMRCQPILGHNTVFWYRQTMMQGLELLAYFRNRAPLDDSGMPKDRFSAEMPDATLATLKIQPSEPRDSAVYFCASYDEQFFGPGTRLTVL.

The V and J genes are TRBV5-4 and TRBJ2-2; D call uncertain. Germline loops: CDR1 SGHNT, CDR2 YYREEE (reference sequence). The CDR3 spans 20 residues. Trimming took off 1 base at V and 1 base at J, with 23 bases between the two ends. CDR3 DNA: TGTGCCAGCAGCTTGAGGTTTGGGCACAGCCTAACCGAGAACACCGGGGAGCTGTTTTTT. Amino acid sequence: CASSLRFGHSLTENTGELFF.

This rearrangement joins TRBV30 to TRBJ2-2, with 11 bases matching TRBD2. CDR3 length: 17 amino acids. J gave up 0 bases and V 2 bases, and 5 bases lay outside the gene matches. Germline V CDR1 and CDR2: GTSNPN, SVGIG (reference sequence). The CDR3 spells CAWSPGTSGANTGELFF. CDR3 DNA: TGTGCCTGGAGTCCGGGGACTAGCGGTGCGAACACCGGGGAGCTGTTTTTT.

V usage is TRBV5-1 and J usage is TRBJ2-7, with 12 bases aligning to TRBD1. V shed 2 bases and J 7 bases; nucleotides not matched to a gene: 10. CDR1 SGHRS and CDR2 YFSETQ come from the germline V gene. The CDR3 has 16 amino acids. The CDR3 loop is CASSFAPGQGAGEQYF. DNA of the CDR3: TGCGCCAGCAGCTTCGCCCCGGGACAGGGGGCTGGGGAGCAGTACTTC.

The rearrangement joins TRBV7-2 to TRBJ2-3, with D possibly being TRBD2 (5 bases). Trimming took off 5 bases at V and 6 bases at J, with 12 bases between the two ends. This CDR3 comprises 13 residues. Germline values: CDR1 SGHTA, CDR2 FQGNSA. DNA of the CDR3: TGTGCCAGCAGCCAAATTTCGGGGGATACGCAGTATTTT. It translates to CASSQISGDTQYF.

The chain has TRBV9 and TRBJ1-2; 8 positions match TRBD1. The germline gives CDR1 SGDLS, CDR2 YYNGEE. J was trimmed by 2 bases and V by 0 bases; bases with no gene match: 6. The CDR3 is 16 residues long. In DNA, the CDR3 is TGTGCCAGCAGCGTAGTAGGACAGGGATTAAACTATGGCTACACCTTC. Translation: CASSVVGQGLNYGYTF.

The V call is TRBV19, the J call TRBJ2-1; tentative D call: TRBD2 (7 bases). The germline V gene has CDR1 LNHDA and CDR2 SQIVND (reference sequence). V was shortened by 6 bases and J by 8 bases, with 14 bases between the two germline ends. The CDR3 runs to 13 residues. Written as DNA, the CDR3 is TGTGCCAGTAGGTTGGGAGGGGGACATGAGCAGTTCTTC. This sequence encodes CASRLGGGHEQFF.

The chain has TRBV7-9 and TRBJ1-5; TRBD1 is a possible D gene (6 bases). Trimming removed 5 bases from V and 7 bases from J, with 15 bases in between. CDR1 and CDR2 from the germline V gene are SEHNR and FQNEAQ (reference sequence). CDR3 length: 14 amino acids. Written as DNA, the CDR3 is TGTGCCAGCAGCCCGGGGGGGGGCAGACAGCCCCAGCATTTT. Translating it yields CASSPGGGRQPQHF.

As for this clone: A junction boundary mismatches the germline segment, possibly from a read error. This chain connects TRBV2 to TRBJ2-3; 8 bases agree with TRBD1. Germline V gives CDR1 SNHLY, CDR2 FYNNEI. This CDR3 is built from 14 residues. CDR3 sequence reads: CARNLDRVTVTQYF. The CDR3 nucleotides read TGTGCCAGAAACTTGGACAGGGTCACAGTTACGCAGTATTTT.